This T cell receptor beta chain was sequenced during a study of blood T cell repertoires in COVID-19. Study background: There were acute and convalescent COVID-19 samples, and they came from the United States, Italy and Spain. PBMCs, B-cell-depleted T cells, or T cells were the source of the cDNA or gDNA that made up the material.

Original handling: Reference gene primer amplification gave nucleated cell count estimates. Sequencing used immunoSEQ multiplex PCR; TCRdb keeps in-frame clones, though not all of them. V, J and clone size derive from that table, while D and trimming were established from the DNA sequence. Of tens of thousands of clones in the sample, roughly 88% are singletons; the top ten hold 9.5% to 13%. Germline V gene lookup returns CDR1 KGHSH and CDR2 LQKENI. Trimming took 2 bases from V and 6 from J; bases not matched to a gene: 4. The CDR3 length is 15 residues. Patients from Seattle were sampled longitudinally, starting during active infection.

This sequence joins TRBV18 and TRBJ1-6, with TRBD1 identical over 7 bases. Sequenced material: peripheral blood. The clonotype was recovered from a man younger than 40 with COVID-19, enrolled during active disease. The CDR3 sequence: CASSPGQETNSPLHF. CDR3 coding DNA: TGTGCCAGCTCACCAGGACAGGAGACTAATTCACCCCTCCACTTT.